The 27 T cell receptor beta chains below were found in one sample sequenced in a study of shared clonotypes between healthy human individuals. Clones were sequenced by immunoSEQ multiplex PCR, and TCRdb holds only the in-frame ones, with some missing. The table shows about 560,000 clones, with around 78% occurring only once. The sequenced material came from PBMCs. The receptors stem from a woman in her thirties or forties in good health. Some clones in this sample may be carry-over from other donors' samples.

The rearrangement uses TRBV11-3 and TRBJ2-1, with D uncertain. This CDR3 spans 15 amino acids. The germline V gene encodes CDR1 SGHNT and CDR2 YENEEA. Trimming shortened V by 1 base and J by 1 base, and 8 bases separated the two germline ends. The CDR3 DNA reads TGTGCCAGCAGCTTAGTTGGAGATTCCTACAATGAGCAGTTCTTC. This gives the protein CASSLVGDSYNEQFF.

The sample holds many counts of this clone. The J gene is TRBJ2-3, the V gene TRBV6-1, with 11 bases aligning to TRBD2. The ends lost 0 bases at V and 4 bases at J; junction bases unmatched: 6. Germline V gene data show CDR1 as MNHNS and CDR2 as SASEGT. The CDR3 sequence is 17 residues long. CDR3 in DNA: TGTGCCAGCAGTGAAGCGATAGCGGGAGGGCCATCAGATACGCAGTATTTT. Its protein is CASSEAIAGGPSDTQYF.

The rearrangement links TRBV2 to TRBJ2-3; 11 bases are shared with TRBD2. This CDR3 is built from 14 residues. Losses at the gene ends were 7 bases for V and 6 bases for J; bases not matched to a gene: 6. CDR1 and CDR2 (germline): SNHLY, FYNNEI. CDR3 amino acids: CASTRTSGYDTQYF. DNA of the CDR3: TGTGCCAGCACTCGGACTAGCGGGTACGATACGCAGTATTTT.

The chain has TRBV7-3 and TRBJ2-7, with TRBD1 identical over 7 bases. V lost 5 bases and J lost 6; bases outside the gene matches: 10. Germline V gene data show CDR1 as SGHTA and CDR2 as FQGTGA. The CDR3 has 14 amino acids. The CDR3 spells CASSQATGALEQYF. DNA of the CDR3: TGTGCCAGCAGCCAGGCCACAGGGGCCCTCGAGCAGTACTTC.

The CDR3 sequence is CASSVAGPYNEQFF. The CDR3 nucleotides read TGTGCCAGCAGTGTTGCGGGACCTTACAATGAGCAGTTCTTC. The genes are TRBV2 and TRBJ2-1; D might be TRBD2 (6 bases). The CDR3 is made up of 14 amino acids. Germline CDR1 and CDR2: SNHLY and FYNNEI. V was cut by 4 bases and J by 4 bases, with 11 bases left in between.

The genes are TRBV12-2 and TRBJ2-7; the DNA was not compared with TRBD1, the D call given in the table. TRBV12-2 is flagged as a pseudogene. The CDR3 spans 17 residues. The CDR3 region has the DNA TGTGCAAGTCGCTTATTGTCTGGGGCTACTCGGGCCTACGAGCAGTACTTC. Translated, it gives CASRLLSGATRAYEQYF.

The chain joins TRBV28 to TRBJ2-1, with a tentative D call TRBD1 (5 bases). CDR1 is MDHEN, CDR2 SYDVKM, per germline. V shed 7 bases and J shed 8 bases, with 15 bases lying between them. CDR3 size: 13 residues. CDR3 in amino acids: CASNEAGKDEQFF. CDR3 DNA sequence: TGTGCCAGCAACGAAGCAGGGAAGGATGAGCAGTTCTTC.

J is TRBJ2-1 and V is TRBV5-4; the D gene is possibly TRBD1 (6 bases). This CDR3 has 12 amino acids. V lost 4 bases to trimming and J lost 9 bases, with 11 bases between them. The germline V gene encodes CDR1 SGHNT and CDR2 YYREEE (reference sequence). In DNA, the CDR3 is TGTGCCAGCAGCCATCAAGGGGGTGAGCAGTTCTTC. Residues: CASSHQGGEQFF.

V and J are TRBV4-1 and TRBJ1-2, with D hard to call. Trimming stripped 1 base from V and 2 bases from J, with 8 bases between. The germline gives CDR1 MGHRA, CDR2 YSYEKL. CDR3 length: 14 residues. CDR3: CASSQGPANYGYTF. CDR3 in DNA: TGCGCCAGCAGCCAAGGGCCGGCGAACTATGGCTACACCTTC.

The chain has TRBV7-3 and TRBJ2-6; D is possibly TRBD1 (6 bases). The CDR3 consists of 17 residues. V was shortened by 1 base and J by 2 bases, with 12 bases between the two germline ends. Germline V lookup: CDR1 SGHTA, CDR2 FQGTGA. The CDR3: CASSLIPTGTGANVLTF. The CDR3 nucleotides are TGTGCCAGCAGCTTAATCCCCACAGGGACTGGGGCCAACGTCCTGACTTTC.

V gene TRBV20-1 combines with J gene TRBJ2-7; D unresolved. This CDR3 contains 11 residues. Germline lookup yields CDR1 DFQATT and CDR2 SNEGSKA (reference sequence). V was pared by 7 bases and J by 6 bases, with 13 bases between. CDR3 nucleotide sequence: TGCAGTGTCGCCCCGGCCCGCGAGCAGTACTTC. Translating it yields CSVAPAREQYF.

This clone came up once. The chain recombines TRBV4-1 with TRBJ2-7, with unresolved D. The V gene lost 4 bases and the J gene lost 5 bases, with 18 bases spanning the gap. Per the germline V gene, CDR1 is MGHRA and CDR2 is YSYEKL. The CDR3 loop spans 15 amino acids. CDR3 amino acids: CASSPHPDRRNEQYF. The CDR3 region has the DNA TGCGCCAGCAGCCCCCACCCGGACCGCAGGAACGAGCAGTACTTC.

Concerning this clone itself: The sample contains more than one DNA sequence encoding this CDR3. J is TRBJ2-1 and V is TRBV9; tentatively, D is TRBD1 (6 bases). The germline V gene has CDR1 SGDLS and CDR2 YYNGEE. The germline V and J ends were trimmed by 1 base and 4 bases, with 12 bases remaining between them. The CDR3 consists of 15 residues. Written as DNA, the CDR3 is TGTGCCAGCAGCGTACGGACAGCCCAATACAATGAGCAGTTCTTC. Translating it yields CASSVRTAQYNEQFF. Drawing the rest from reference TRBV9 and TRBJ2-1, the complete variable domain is DSGVTQTPKHLITATGQRVTLRCSPRSGDLSVYWYQQSLDQGLQFLIQYYNGEERAKGNILERFSAQQFPDLHSELNLSSLELGDSALYFCASSVRTAQYNEQFFGPGTRLTVL.

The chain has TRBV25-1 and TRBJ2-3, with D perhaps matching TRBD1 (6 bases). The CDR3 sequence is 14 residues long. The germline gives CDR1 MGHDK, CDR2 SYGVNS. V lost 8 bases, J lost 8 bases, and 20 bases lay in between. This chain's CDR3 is CASRGTGTVGTQYF. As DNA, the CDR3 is TGTGCCAGCCGTGGCACAGGGACCGTGGGTACGCAGTATTTT.

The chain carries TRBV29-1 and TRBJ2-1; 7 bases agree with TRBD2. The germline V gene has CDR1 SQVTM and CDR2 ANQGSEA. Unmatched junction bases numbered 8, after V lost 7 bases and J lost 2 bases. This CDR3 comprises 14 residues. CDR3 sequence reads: CSGTSVPPYNEQFF. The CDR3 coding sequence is TGCAGCGGTACTAGCGTTCCTCCCTACAATGAGCAGTTCTTC.

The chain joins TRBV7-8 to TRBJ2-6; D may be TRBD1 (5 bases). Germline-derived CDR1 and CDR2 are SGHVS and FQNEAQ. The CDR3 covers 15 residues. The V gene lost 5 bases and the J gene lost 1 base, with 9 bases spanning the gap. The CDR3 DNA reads TGTGCCAGCAGCCAGGACATATCTGGGGCCAACGTCCTGACTTTC. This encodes CASSQDISGANVLTF.

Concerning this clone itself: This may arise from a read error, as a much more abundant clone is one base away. The CDR3 sequence: CASSLGAYEQYF. The CDR3 DNA reads as TGTGCCAGCAGCTTAGGAGCCTACGAGCAGTACTTC. V and J are TRBV11-2 and TRBJ2-7; D gene ambiguous. Trimming removed 1 base from V and 2 bases from J, with 3 bases in between. The CDR3 contains 12 residues. Looked up from germline, CDR1 is SGHAT and CDR2 is FQNNGV.

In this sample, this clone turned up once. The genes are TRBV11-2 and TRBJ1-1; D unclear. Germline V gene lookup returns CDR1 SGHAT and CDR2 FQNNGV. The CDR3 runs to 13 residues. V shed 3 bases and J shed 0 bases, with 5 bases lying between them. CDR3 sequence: CASSFRVNTEAFF. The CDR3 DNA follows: TGTGCCAGCAGCTTTCGAGTGAACACTGAAGCTTTCTTT.

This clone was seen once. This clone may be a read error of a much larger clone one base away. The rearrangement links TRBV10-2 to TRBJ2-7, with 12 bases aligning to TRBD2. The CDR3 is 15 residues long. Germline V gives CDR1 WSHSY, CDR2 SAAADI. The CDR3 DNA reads TGCGCCAGCGCAGGGACTAGCGGGCTCTCCTACGAGCGGTACTTC. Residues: CASAGTSGLSYERYF.

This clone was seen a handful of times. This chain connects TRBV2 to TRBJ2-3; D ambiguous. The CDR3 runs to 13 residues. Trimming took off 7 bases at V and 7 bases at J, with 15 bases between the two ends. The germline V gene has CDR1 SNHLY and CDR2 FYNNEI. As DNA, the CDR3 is TGTGCCAGCACCCCCCAAATGGGAAATACGCAGTATTTT. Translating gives CASTPQMGNTQYF.

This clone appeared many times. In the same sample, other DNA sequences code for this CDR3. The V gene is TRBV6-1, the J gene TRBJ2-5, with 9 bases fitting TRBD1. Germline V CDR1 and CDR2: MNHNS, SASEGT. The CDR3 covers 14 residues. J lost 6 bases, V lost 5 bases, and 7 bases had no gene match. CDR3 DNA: TGTGCCAGCAGTCCCGGGACAGGGCCAAAGACCCAGTACTTC. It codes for CASSPGTGPKTQYF.

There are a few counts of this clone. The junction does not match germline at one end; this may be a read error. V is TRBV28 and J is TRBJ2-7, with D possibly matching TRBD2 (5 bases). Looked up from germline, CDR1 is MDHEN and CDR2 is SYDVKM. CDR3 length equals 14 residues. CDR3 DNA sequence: TGTGCCACCTTTTCTCCGGGATATACCTACGGGCAGTACTTC. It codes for CATFSPGYTYGQYF.

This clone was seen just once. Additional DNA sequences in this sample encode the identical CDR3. DNA for the CDR3: TGCGCCAGCAGCCCCAGGGACATGAACACTGAAGCTTTCTTT. This translates into CASSPRDMNTEAFF. The chain carries TRBV5-1 and TRBJ1-1; tentative D call: TRBD1 (6 bases). The germline CDR1 and CDR2 sequences are SGHRS and YFSETQ. This CDR3 comprises 14 residues. Trimming shortened V by 4 bases and J by 0 bases, and 10 bases separated the two germline ends. The full variable domain, completed using reference TRBV5-1 and TRBJ1-1, is KAGVTQTPRYLIKTRGQQVTLSCSPISGHRSVSWYQQTPGQGLQFLFEYFSETQRNKGNFPGRFSGRQFSNSRSEMNVSTLELGDSALYLCASSPRDMNTEAFFGQGTRLTVV.

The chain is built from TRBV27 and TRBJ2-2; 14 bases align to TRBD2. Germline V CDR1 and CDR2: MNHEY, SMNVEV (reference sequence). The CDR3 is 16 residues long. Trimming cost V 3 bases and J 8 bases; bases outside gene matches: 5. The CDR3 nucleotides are TGTGCCAGCAGTTTCGGGACTAGCGGGAGAAATGGGGAGCTGTTTTTT. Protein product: CASSFGTSGRNGELFF.

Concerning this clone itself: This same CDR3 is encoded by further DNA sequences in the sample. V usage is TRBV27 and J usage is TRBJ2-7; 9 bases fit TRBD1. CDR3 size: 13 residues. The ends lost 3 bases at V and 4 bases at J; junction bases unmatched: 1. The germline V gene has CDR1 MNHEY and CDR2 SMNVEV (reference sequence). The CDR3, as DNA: TGTGCCAGCAGTTTGGACAGGGGATACGAGCAGTACTTC. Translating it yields CASSLDRGYEQYF.

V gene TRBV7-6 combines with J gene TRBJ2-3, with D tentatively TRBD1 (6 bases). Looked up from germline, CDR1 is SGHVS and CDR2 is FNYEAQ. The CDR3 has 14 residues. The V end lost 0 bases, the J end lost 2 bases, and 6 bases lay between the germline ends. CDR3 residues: CASSLAGATDTQYF. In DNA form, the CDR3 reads TGTGCCAGCAGCTTAGCGGGGGCCACAGATACGCAGTATTTT.

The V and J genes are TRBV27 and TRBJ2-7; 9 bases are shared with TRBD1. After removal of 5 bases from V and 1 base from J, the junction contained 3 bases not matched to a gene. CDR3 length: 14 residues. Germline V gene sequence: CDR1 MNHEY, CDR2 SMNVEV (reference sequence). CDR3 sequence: CASSHGTGSYEQYF. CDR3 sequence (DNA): TGTGCCAGCAGTCACGGGACAGGGTCCTACGAGCAGTACTTC.